These T cell receptor beta chains were read from a single sample in a study of blood T cells in healthy people across ages. TCRdb re-analysed the 5' RACE reads in MiXCR, keeping a single row per CDR3 protein. The top ten hold around 3% of the sample, which has about 780,000 distinct CDR3 sequences, 25% to 30% seen once. The data were also submitted as part of a second study, on T cells of mothers and their children.

Sequences were obtained from blood. Every receptor here comes from a boy aged 5-17 years in good health. CDR3s include the opening cysteine and the closing phenylalanine or tryptophan. The D gene is left open where the match is weak. Not all rows give a size; the values are once, few, many and, for expanded clones, a class.

J: TRBJ1-1; V: TRBV18; size: -; D: -; DNA: TGTGCCAGCTCACCAGACAGGCAGAACACTGAAGCTTTCTTT; CDR3: CASSPDRQNTEAFF
J: TRBJ2-6; V: TRBV2; size: few; D: -; DNA: TGTGCCAGCAGTGCTAGAGGGCTCCCTGGGGCCAACGTCCTGACTTTC; CDR3: CASSARGLPGANVLTF
J: TRBJ1-2; V: TRBV4-1; size: -; D: TRBD1; DNA: TGCGCCAGCAGCATAAGACAGGGAAACTATGGCTACACCTTC; CDR3: CASSIRQGNYGYTF
J: TRBJ2-1; V: TRBV5-1; size: -; D: TRBD2; DNA: TGCGCCAGCAGCTTTCAGGCTAGCGGGGTCGATGAGCAGTTCTTC; CDR3: CASSFQASGVDEQFF
J: TRBJ2-5; V: TRBV5-4; size: -; D: -; DNA: TGTGCCAGCAGCTCCGCGGAGCGGACCCAGTACTTC; CDR3: CASSSAERTQYF
J: TRBJ2-3; V: TRBV27; size: many; D: -; DNA: TGTGCCAGCAGTCCCTTAGAGGGGGACGGCGAAGATACGCAGTATTTT; CDR3: CASSPLEGDGEDTQYF
J: TRBJ2-7; V: TRBV29-1; size: few; D: TRBD2; DNA: TGCAGCGTTGAAGATCCCCTAGCGGGGGAATACGAGCAGTACTTC; CDR3: CSVEDPLAGEYEQYF
J: TRBJ1-1; V: TRBV29-1; size: -; D: TRBD1; DNA: TGCAGCGCTTGGGGACAGGGGGCAAGTAAGATCACTGAAGCTTTCTTT; CDR3: CSAWGQGASKITEAFF
J: TRBJ1-6; V: TRBV6-5; size: -; D: TRBD1; DNA: TGTGCCAGCAGCGACAGGGGACCTTGGAGACCCCTCCACTTT; CDR3: CASSDRGPWRPLHF
J: TRBJ1-1; V: TRBV4-1; size: few; D: -; DNA: TGCGCCAGCAGCCAAGCCGGGCCAGGCATTGAAGCTTTCTTT; CDR3: CASSQAGPGIEAFF
J: TRBJ2-1; V: TRBV12-3/TRBV12-4; size: -; D: TRBD2; DNA: TGTGCCAGCAGCCTAGCGGGGGGGACAATTGAGCAGTTCTTC; CDR3: CASSLAGGTIEQFF
J: TRBJ2-5; V: TRBV28; size: few; D: -; DNA: TGTGCCAGCAGTTTAGAGGCTGCGGAGACCCAGTACTTC; CDR3: CASSLEAAETQYF
J: TRBJ2-1; V: TRBV30; size: -; D: -; DNA: TGTGCCTGGATGGGCCTGTCGGATGAGCAGTTCTTC; CDR3: CAWMGLSDEQFF